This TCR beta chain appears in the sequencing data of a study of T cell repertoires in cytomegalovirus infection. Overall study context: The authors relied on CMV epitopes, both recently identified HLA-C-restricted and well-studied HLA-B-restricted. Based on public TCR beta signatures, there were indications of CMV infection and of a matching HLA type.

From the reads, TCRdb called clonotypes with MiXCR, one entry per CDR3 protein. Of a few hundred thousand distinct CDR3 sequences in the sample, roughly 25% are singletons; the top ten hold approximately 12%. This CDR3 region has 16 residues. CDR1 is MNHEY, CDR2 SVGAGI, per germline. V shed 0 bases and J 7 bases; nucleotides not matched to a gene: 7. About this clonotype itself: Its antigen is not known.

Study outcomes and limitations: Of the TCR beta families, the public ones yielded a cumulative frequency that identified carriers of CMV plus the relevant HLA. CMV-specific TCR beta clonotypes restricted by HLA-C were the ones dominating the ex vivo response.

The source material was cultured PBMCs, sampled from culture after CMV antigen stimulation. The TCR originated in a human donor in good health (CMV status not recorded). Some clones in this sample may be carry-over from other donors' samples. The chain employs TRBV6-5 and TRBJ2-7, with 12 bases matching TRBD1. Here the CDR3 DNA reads TGTGCCAGCAGTTACTCGACCGGGACAGGGGGCTATGAGCAGTACTTC. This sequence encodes CASSYSTGTGGYEQYF.